Sequencing of this T cell receptor beta chain was carried out in a study of cytomegalovirus exposure and HLA in healthy donors. Primers for the PCR totalled 60 Vbeta and 13 Jbeta. The table came from immunoSEQ multiplex PCR; TCRdb's copy has only in-frame clones and leaves some out. Of around 110,000 clones listed, roughly 69% are singletons. V was shortened by 1 base and J by 5 bases, with 12 bases between the two germline ends. Germline V gene data show CDR1 as SGHKS and CDR2 as YYEKEE (reference sequence). The CDR3 has 14 amino acids. Sample: PBMCs. The origin of this receptor is a woman in her thirties in good health and CMV-seronegative. The gene calls are TRBV5-5 and TRBJ2-5; weak D call: TRBD1 (6 bases). The CDR3 coding sequence is TGTGCCAGCAGCTTGTCAGGGGCTGAGGAGACCCAGTACTTC. It specifies CASSLSGAEETQYF.